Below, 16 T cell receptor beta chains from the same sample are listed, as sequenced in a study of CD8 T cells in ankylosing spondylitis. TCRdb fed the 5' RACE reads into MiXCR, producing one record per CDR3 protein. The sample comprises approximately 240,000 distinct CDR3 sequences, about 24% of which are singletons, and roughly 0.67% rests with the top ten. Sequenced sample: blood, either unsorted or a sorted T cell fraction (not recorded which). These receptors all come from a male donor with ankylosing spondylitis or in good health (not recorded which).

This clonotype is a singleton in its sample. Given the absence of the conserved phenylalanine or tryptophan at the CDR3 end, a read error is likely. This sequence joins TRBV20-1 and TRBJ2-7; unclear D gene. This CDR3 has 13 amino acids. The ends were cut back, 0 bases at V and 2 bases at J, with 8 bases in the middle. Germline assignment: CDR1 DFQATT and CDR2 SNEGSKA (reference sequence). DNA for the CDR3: TGCAGTGCTAGAGATACCCGCCCCTACGAGCAGTACTAC. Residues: CSARDTRPYEQYY.

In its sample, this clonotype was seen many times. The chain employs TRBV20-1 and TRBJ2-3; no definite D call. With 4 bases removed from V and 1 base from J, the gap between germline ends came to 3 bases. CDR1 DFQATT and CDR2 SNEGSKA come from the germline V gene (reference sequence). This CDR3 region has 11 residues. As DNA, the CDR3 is TGCAGTGCTACCCGCACAGATACGCAGTATTTT. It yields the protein CSATRTDTQYF.

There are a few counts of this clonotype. The CDR3 nucleotides are TGTGCCAGCAGTTATACCCCCGGACAGGGGAGGGAGACCCAGTACTTC. It encodes CASSYTPGQGRETQYF. This chain uses TRBV6-5 with TRBJ2-5; 9 bases line up with TRBD1. The CDR3 sequence is 16 residues long. The germline gives CDR1 MNHEY, CDR2 SVGAGI. Trimming cost V 3 bases and J 5 bases; bases outside gene matches: 10.

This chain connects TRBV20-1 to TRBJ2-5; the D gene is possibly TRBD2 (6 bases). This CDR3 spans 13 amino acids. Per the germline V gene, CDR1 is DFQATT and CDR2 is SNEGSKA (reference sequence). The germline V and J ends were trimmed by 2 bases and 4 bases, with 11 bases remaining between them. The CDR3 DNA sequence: TGCAGTGCTAGACGGGACTCCCCAGAGACCCAGTACTTC. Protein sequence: CSARRDSPETQYF.

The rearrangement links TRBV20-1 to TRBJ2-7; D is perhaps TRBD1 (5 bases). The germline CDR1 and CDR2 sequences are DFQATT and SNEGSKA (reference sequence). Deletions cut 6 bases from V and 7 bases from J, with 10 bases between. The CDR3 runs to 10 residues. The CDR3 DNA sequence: TGCAGTGCAGATCGGACAGAGCAGTACTTC. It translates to CSADRTEQYF.

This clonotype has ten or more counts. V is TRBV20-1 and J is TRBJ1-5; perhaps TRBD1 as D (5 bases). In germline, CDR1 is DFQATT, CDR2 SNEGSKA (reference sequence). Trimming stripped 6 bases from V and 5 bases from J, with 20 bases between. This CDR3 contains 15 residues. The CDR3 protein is CSAERRGSEYQPQHF. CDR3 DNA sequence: TGCAGTGCAGAACGCCGGGGCTCCGAGTATCAGCCCCAGCATTTT.

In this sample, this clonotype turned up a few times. CDR3 amino acids: CATSRVSGSNNEQFF. The DNA for the CDR3 is TGTGCCACCAGCAGAGTGTCAGGGAGCAACAATGAGCAGTTCTTC. The genes are TRBV15 and TRBJ2-1; the D call may be TRBD1 or TRBD2 (5 bases each). The CDR3 runs 15 residues. Germline V gene data show CDR1 as LNHNV and CDR2 as YYDKDF (reference sequence). V lost 1 base to trimming and J lost 5 bases, with 12 bases between them.

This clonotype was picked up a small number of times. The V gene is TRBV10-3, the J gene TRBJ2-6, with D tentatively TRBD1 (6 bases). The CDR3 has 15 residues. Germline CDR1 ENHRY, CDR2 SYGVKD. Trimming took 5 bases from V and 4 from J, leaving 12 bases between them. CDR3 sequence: CAISTGQPGANVLTF. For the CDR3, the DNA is TGTGCCATCAGTACCGGACAGCCCGGGGCCAACGTCCTGACTTTC.

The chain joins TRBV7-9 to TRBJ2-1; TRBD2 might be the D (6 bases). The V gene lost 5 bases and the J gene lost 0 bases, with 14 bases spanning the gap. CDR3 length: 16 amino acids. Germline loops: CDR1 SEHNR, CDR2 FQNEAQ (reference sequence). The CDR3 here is CASSLEGRGSYNEQFF. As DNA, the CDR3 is TGTGCCAGCAGCCTAGAGGGGCGGGGCTCCTACAATGAGCAGTTCTTC.

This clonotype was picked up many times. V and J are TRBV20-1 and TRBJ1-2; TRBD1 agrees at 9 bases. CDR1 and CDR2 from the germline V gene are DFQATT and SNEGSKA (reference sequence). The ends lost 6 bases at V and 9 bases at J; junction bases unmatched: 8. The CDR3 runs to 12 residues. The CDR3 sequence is CSALGQGFSYTF. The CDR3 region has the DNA TGCAGTGCCTTGGGACAGGGATTTAGCTACACCTTC.

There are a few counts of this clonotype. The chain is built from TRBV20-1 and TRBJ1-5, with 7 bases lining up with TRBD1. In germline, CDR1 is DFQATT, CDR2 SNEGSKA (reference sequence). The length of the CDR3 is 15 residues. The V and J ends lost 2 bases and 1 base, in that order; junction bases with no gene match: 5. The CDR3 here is CSARFAGGSNQPQHF. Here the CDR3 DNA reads TGCAGTGCTAGATTTGCAGGGGGAAGCAATCAGCCCCAGCATTTT.

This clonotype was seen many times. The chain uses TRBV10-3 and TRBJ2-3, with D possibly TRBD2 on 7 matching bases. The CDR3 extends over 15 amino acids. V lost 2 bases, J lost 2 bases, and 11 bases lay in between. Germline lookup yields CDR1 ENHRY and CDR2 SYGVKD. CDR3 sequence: CAISEGGGDTDTQYF. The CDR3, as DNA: TGTGCCATCAGTGAGGGCGGGGGCGACACAGATACGCAGTATTTT.

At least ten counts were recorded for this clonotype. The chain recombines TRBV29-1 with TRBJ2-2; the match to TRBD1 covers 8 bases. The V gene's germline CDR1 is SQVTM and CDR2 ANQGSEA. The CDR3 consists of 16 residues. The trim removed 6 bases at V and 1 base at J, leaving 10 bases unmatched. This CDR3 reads CSVKTGTGVNTGELFF. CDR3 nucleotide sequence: TGCAGCGTAAAAACCGGGACAGGTGTGAACACCGGGGAGCTGTTTTTT.

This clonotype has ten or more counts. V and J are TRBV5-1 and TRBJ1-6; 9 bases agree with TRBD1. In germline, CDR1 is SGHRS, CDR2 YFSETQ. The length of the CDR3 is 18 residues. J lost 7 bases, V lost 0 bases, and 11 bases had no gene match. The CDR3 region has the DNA TGCGCCAGCAGCTTGGACCTCCTCCGGGACAGGGAAAATTCACCCCTCCACTTT. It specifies CASSLDLLRDRENSPLHF.

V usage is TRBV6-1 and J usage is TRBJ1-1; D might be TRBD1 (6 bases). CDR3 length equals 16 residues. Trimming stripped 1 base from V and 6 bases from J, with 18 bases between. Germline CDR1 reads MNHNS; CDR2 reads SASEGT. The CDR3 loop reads CASSEVLQGFSSEAFF. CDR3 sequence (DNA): TGTGCCAGCAGTGAAGTCTTACAGGGTTTCTCGTCTGAAGCTTTCTTT.

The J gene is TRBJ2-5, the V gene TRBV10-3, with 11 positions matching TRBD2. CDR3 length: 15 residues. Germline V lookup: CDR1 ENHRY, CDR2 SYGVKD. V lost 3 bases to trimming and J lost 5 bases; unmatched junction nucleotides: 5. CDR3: CAISEVASGGETQYF. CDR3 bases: TGTGCCATCAGTGAAGTGGCTAGCGGGGGGGAGACCCAGTACTTC.